Presented here are 23 T cell receptor beta chains from one specimen sequenced in a study of shared clonotypes between healthy human individuals. Sequencing was performed with immunoSEQ multiplex PCR; in TCRdb, only in-frame clones are kept and a portion is missing. This table holds 950,000 to 1,100,000 clones, 65% to 80% found once. Sequencing was done on a sample of memory CD4+ T cells sorted from blood. Described subset: CD45RA-negative fraction. These receptors were collected from a man between 18 and 29 years old in good health.

The gene calls are TRBV28 and TRBJ1-2, with D tentatively TRBD1 (6 bases). From germline, CDR1 is MDHEN and CDR2 SYDVKM. The V gene lost 3 bases and the J gene lost 6 bases, with 11 bases spanning the gap. The CDR3 length is 13 residues. CDR3 DNA sequence: TGTGCCAGCAGTTTTAGGGGGTACCATGGCTACACCTTC. Its translation is CASSFRGYHGYTF.

This chain uses TRBV18 with TRBJ2-2; D unresolved. CDR3 length equals 15 residues. From germline, CDR1 is KGHSH and CDR2 LQKENI. V was pared by 2 bases and J by 0 bases, with 7 bases between. The CDR3 sequence is CASSPWAANTGELFF. The CDR3 DNA reads as TGTGCCAGCTCACCATGGGCAGCGAACACCGGGGAGCTGTTTTTT.

The chain recombines TRBV7-2 with TRBJ2-3; weak D call: TRBD2 (5 bases). This CDR3 has 13 amino acids. The V end was cut by 5 bases, the J end by 9 bases, with 15 bases between. The germline V gene encodes CDR1 SGHTA and CDR2 FQGNSA. The CDR3 is CASSPGIVTTQYF. The CDR3, as DNA: TGTGCCAGCAGCCCCGGGATTGTAACCACGCAGTATTTT. Full variable domain (remainder filled in from reference TRBV7-2 and TRBJ2-3): GAGVSQSPSNKVTEKGKDVELRCDPISGHTALYWYRQSLGQGLEFLIYFQGNSAPDKSGLPSDRFSAERTGGSVSTLTIQRTQQEDSAVYLCASSPGIVTTQYFGPGTRLTVL.

The V and J genes are TRBV10-2 and TRBJ2-7, with D possibly matching TRBD2 (6 bases). This CDR3 region has 17 residues. Trimming pared 7 bases from V and 3 bases from J, leaving 25 bases between. Germline CDR1 reads WSHSY; CDR2 reads SAAADI. The CDR3 region is CASTSGRGNSGGYEQYF. The DNA for the CDR3 is TGCGCCAGCACTTCCGGACGGGGGAATAGCGGAGGCTACGAGCAGTACTTC.

The chain couples TRBV15 to TRBJ2-7; maybe TRBD2 (7 bases). The CDR3 is made up of 16 amino acids. V lost 8 bases, J lost 5 bases, and 25 bases lay in between. Germline V gene sequence: CDR1 LNHNV, CDR2 YYDKDF (reference sequence). DNA of the CDR3: TGTGCCACCCGGGGGGTAGGGGGTGGTCTGATCCACGAGCAGTACTTC. The encoded protein is CATRGVGGGLIHEQYF. Together with reference TRBV15 and TRBJ2-7, the CDR3 gives the full variable domain: DAMVIQNPRYQVTQFGKPVTLSCSQTLNHNVMYWYQQKSSQAPKLLFHYYDKDFNNEADTPDNFQSRRPNTSFCFLDIRSPGLGDTAMYLCATRGVGGGLIHEQYFGPGTRLTVT.

The CDR3 region is CASSTTGVTYNSPLHF. CDR3 coding DNA: TGTGCCAGTAGTACCACAGGGGTCACCTATAATTCACCCCTCCACTTT. The V call is TRBV19, the J call TRBJ1-6; 7 bases align to TRBD1. V trimming: 4 bases; J trimming: 2 bases; junction bases outside the gene matches: 5. This CDR3 spans 16 amino acids. Germline loops: CDR1 LNHDA, CDR2 SQIVND (reference sequence).

This CDR3 reads CASSFEPGQGADTQYF. The CDR3 DNA is TGTGCCAGCAGCTTCGAACCGGGACAGGGGGCAGATACGCAGTATTTT. This chain connects TRBV9 to TRBJ2-3, with 11 bases fitting TRBD1. The V gene's germline CDR1 is SGDLS and CDR2 YYNGEE. The CDR3 sequence is 16 residues long. Losses at the gene ends were 4 bases for V and 4 bases for J; bases not matched to a gene: 8.

The chain joins TRBV5-6 to TRBJ2-3; 14 positions agree with TRBD2. CDR3 length equals 18 residues. Germline V CDR1 and CDR2: SGHDT, YYEEEE. With V trimmed by 4 bases and J by 3 bases, 10 bases remained unmatched. In DNA, the CDR3 is TGTGCCAGCAGCGGGGTGACTAGCGGGAGGGCCATTACAGATACGCAGTATTTT. This gives the protein CASSGVTSGRAITDTQYF.

The rearrangement joins TRBV4-2 to TRBJ2-1; TRBD2 matches 7 bases. Germline V gives CDR1 LGHNA, CDR2 YNFKEQ. V was pared by 0 bases and J by 4 bases, with 3 bases of the junction left unmatched. This CDR3 spans 15 amino acids. The CDR3 spells CASSQDWGLYNEQFF. In DNA, the CDR3 is TGTGCCAGCAGCCAAGATTGGGGACTATACAATGAGCAGTTCTTC.

About this clone itself: The same CDR3 also results from other DNA sequences found in this sample. The V and J genes are TRBV29-1 and TRBJ1-5; D is unresolved. Germline CDR1 and CDR2: SQVTM and ANQGSEA. V lost 1 base and J lost 6, with 7 bases in between. There are 12 residues in the CDR3. The CDR3 DNA sequence: TGCAGCGTTGAAGTCCCAGGTCAGCCCCAGCATTTT. It is translated as CSVEVPGQPQHF. Based on the CDR3 plus reference TRBV29-1 and TRBJ1-5, the full variable domain is SAVISQKPSRDICQRGTSLTIQCQVDSQVTMMFWYRQQPGQSLTLIATANQGSEATYESGFVIDKFPISRPNLTFSTLTVSNMSPEDSSIYLCSVEVPGQPQHFGDGTRLSIL.

The CDR3 loop is CASSTLTGFGQPQHF. CDR3 in DNA: TGTGCCAGTAGTACGTTGACAGGGTTTGGTCAGCCCCAGCATTTT. This chain joins TRBV19 and TRBJ1-5, with 7 nucleotides matching TRBD1. Trimming cost V 4 bases and J 6 bases; bases outside gene matches: 9. This CDR3 is built from 15 residues. CDR1 LNHDA and CDR2 SQIVND come from the germline V gene (reference sequence).

The chain uses TRBV30 and TRBJ2-5; D perhaps matches TRBD1 (7 bases). Between the trimmed V and J ends, which lost 4 bases and 5 bases, there was a span of 20 bases. This CDR3 is 15 amino acids long. CDR1 is GTSNPN and CDR2 is SVGIG in the germline V gene (reference sequence). CDR3 DNA: TGTGCCTGGACCCCGCGGGGCAGGGGGAAGGAGACCCAGTACTTC. Its protein is CAWTPRGRGKETQYF.

CDR3 DNA sequence: TGTGCCAGCAGTGTGTCCCGCTCTGGAAACACCATATATTTT. It encodes CASSVSRSGNTIYF. V and J are TRBV2 and TRBJ1-3; unclear D gene. Trimming left V 4 bases short and J 0 bases short, with 7 bases between. The CDR3 runs 14 residues. CDR1 and CDR2 from the germline V gene are SNHLY and FYNNEI.

The chain links TRBV27 to TRBJ2-5; D ambiguous. Germline CDR1 is MNHEY and CDR2 is SMNVEV (reference sequence). The ends were cut back, 6 bases at V and 2 bases at J, with 13 bases in the middle. The CDR3 is made up of 14 amino acids. The CDR3 here is CASRTVGTQETQYF. CDR3 coding DNA: TGTGCCAGCAGAACGGTGGGTACGCAAGAGACCCAGTACTTC.

The gene calls are TRBV5-4 and TRBJ2-1, with D hard to call. Germline V lookup: CDR1 SGHNT, CDR2 YYREEE (reference sequence). The CDR3 contains 14 residues. Trimming took 2 bases from V and 0 from J, leaving 6 bases between them. The DNA of the CDR3 is TGTGCCAGCAGCTTCGTTAACTCCTACAATGAGCAGTTCTTC. This gives the protein CASSFVNSYNEQFF.

The V and J genes are TRBV5-6 and TRBJ1-5; D is perhaps TRBD1 (5 bases). Looked up from germline, CDR1 is SGHDT and CDR2 is YYEEEE. CDR3 length: 17 residues. V was clipped by 2 bases and J by 1 base, with 16 bases between them. CDR3 residues: CASSFFVPSGSNQPQHF. The DNA of the CDR3 is TGTGCCAGCAGCTTCTTTGTTCCGTCAGGGAGCAATCAGCCCCAGCATTTT.

This clone came up once. This likely stems from a read error, as it lies one base from a far larger clone. The chain has TRBV7-8 and TRBJ2-5; a weak D match, TRBD2 (5 bases). This CDR3 contains 15 residues. Trimming pared 2 bases from V and 9 bases from J, leaving 19 bases between. Looked up from germline, CDR1 is SGHVS and CDR2 is FQNEAQ. CDR3 region: CASSLMAQTQEAQYF. CDR3 nucleotides: TGTGCCAGCAGCTTAATGGCGCAAACCCAGGAGGCCCAGTACTTC.

This clone was counted only a few times. The chain couples TRBV5-6 to TRBJ1-4, with TRBD1 matching 7 bases. Losses at the gene ends were 5 bases for V and 14 bases for J; bases not matched to a gene: 6. The CDR3 is made up of 11 amino acids. CDR1 and CDR2 (germline): SGHDT, YYEEEE. Here the CDR3 reads CASSYRDSLFF. The CDR3 DNA reads TGTGCCAGCAGTTACCGGGACAGCCTGTTTTTT.

The chain couples TRBV7-8 to TRBJ2-7, with 11 nucleotides matching TRBD2. V shed 5 bases and J 6 bases; nucleotides not matched to a gene: 9. This CDR3 has 15 amino acids. From germline, CDR1 is SGHVS and CDR2 FQNEAQ. This chain's CDR3 is CASSPRTSGSSEQYF. CDR3 DNA sequence: TGTGCCAGCAGCCCCCGTACTAGCGGGAGTAGCGAGCAGTACTTC.

V gene TRBV2 combines with J gene TRBJ2-2, with TRBD2 matching 10 bases. The CDR3 has 19 amino acids. The germline gives CDR1 SNHLY, CDR2 FYNNEI. V shed 4 bases and J 0 bases; nucleotides not matched to a gene: 11. DNA for the CDR3: TGTGCCAGCAGTGTGACAGCCACGACTAGCGGGTCGAACACCGGGGAGCTGTTTTTT. Amino acids: CASSVTATTSGSNTGELFF.

This chain uses TRBV4-3 with TRBJ1-4; D gene ambiguous. The germline CDR1 and CDR2 sequences are LGHNA and YSLEER. The ends were cut back, 0 bases at V and 3 bases at J, with 8 bases in the middle. The CDR3 runs 15 residues. CDR3 coding DNA: TGCGCCAGCAGCCAAGAAGCAGGTCCTAATGAAAAACTGTTTTTT. This sequence encodes CASSQEAGPNEKLFF.

The chain carries TRBV11-1 and TRBJ1-3; D may be TRBD1 (5 bases). Trimming removed 5 bases from V and 0 bases from J, with 14 bases in between. Per the germline V gene, CDR1 is SGHAT and CDR2 is FQDESV (reference sequence). The CDR3 loop spans 16 amino acids. For the CDR3, the DNA is TGTGCCAGCAGCCCCTGGACACTATCCTCTGGAAACACCATATATTTT. Translation: CASSPWTLSSGNTIYF.

The CDR3: CASSLDPGQGKIGNTEAFF. The CDR3, as DNA: TGCGCCAGCAGCTTGGACCCGGGACAGGGGAAGATTGGGAACACTGAAGCTTTCTTT. The J gene is TRBJ1-1, the V gene TRBV5-1; 10 nucleotides line up with TRBD1. The CDR3 consists of 19 residues. Unmatched junction bases numbered 12, after V lost 0 bases and J lost 1 base. Germline V CDR1 and CDR2: SGHRS, YFSETQ.